The clone carrying this T cell receptor (beta chain) was seen many times. Its antigen is unknown. As for time point: patch test 2, 6 weeks after DPC sensitization. Treatment noted: therapeutic diphenylcyclopropenone sensitization with weekly scalp DPC. Authors' methods: Sampled TCR counts reached a median of 95,638 per sample, with values ranging from about 20,000 to 700,000. TCRdb analysed the RACE reads with MiXCR anew, one entry per CDR3 protein. TCRdb assigned the V and J calls; the authors' analysis was not used. Among 110,000 or so distinct CDR3 sequences listed, 9.2% were seen once. This sample was taken from a study of human T cells and chemical hapten exposure. Study background: Sensitization was performed using 2% DPC on a 2 cm by 2 cm upper inner arm skin site. Doses of diphenylcyclopropenone went to the patients' scalps weekly throughout the roughly 24-week study. Study-wide results and caveats: PT1 expanded TCR counts and patch test score were linked, and their correlation was positive.

This CDR3 is 14 amino acids long. Trimming at V came to 2 bases and at J to 2 bases, leaving 0 bases not matched to a gene. Germline V gene sequence: CDR1 MNHEY, CDR2 SVGAGI. The sequenced sample was whole blood, obtained in connection with sensitization to the hapten diphenylcyclopropenone (DPC). This rearrangement joins TRBV6-5 to TRBJ2-1; 7 positions agree with TRBD1. The TCR was taken from a woman aged 40 to 50 with alopecia areata. Some clones in this sample may be carry-over from other donors' samples. The CDR3 region is CASSYGQAYNEQFF. CDR3 DNA: TGTGCCAGCAGTTACGGACAGGCCTACAATGAGCAGTTCTTC.